This passage covers 26 T cell receptor beta chains from one sample sequenced in a study of T cell repertoires in cytomegalovirus infection. From the reads, TCRdb called clonotypes with MiXCR, one entry per CDR3 protein. This sample has approximately 630,000 distinct CDR3 sequences, with approximately 25% found just once. The specimen sequenced was CD8+ T cells from PBMCs. All receptors come from a human donor in good health (CMV status not recorded). Some clones in this sample may be carry-over from other donors' samples.

This clonotype has a count of ten or more. The chain recombines TRBV6-6 with TRBJ1-6; no clear D. Trimming pared 0 bases from V and 9 bases from J, leaving 18 bases between. The CDR3 has 17 residues. Germline CDR1 is MNHNY and CDR2 is SVGAGI (reference sequence). In nucleotides, the CDR3 is TGTGCCAGCAGTTACTCGAGTGCGGTAGCCGTTAGTTCACCCCTCCACTTT. Protein sequence: CASSYSSAVAVSSPLHF.

V is TRBV5-1 and J is TRBJ2-7; a possible D gene is TRBD2 (5 bases). Germline lookup yields CDR1 SGHRS and CDR2 YFSETQ. The V and J ends lost 0 bases and 10 bases respectively, with 11 bases between them. This CDR3 spans 12 amino acids. CDR3 protein: CASSLDLREQYF. The CDR3 DNA follows: TGCGCCAGCAGCTTGGACCTGAGGGAACAGTACTTC.

This clonotype was counted between two and nine times. The chain uses TRBV29-1 and TRBJ1-1; D is unclear. Germline-derived CDR1 and CDR2 are SQVTM and ANQGSEA. This CDR3 has 14 residues. Trimming pared 6 bases from V and 2 bases from J, leaving 16 bases between. CDR3 sequence: CSVQTPIINTEAFF. The CDR3, as DNA: TGCAGCGTCCAAACCCCCATAATTAACACTGAAGCTTTCTTT.

This clonotype was detected many times. This chain joins TRBV7-8 and TRBJ2-2, with 9 bases fitting TRBD2. V was pared by 4 bases and J by 6 bases, with 15 bases of the junction left unmatched. Germline V gene lookup returns CDR1 SGHVS and CDR2 FQNEAQ. The CDR3 sequence is 18 residues long. The CDR3, as DNA: TGTGCCAGCAGCTACGGACTAGCGAGAGAGGTCGATTCCGGGGAGCTGTTTTTT. It codes for CASSYGLAREVDSGELFF.

The rearrangement joins TRBV28 to TRBJ2-4; the match to TRBD1 covers 7 bases. Germline V gene data show CDR1 as MDHEN and CDR2 as SYDVKM. V shed 4 bases, J shed 6 bases, and the junction held 6 bases outside the gene matches. The CDR3 has 14 residues. The CDR3 bases are TGTGCCAGCAGTTCCCGACAGGGCGGAAACATTCAGTACTTC. Its translation: CASSSRQGGNIQYF.

In regard to this clonotype: With a much larger clone just one base away, this may be a read error. The rearrangement uses TRBV14 and TRBJ1-1; TRBD1 agrees at 7 bases. The CDR3 sequence is 15 residues long. CDR1 and CDR2 from the germline V gene are SGHDN and FVKESK. The CDR3 DNA follows: TGTGTCAGCAGCCAGACCCGGACAGGCAACACTGAAGCTTTCTTT. This codes for CVSSQTRTGNTEAFF.

Only one count was recorded for this clonotype. The chain's CDR3 is CASSNQWDEQFF. The CDR3 DNA follows: TGTGCCAGCAGTAATCAGTGGGATGAGCAGTTCTTC. This sequence joins TRBV27 and TRBJ2-1; D unresolved. There are 12 residues in the CDR3. Trimming shortened V by 5 bases and J by 8 bases, and 10 bases separated the two germline ends. Germline V gives CDR1 MNHEY, CDR2 SMNVEV (reference sequence).

Ten or more counts support this clonotype. The chain links TRBV7-6 to TRBJ1-2; unclear D gene. V lost 2 bases to trimming and J lost 1 base, with 14 bases between them. The CDR3 sequence is 16 residues long. Germline CDR1 and CDR2: SGHVS and FNYEAQ. CDR3 in amino acids: CASSLKKTRDNYGYTF. In nucleotides, the CDR3 is TGTGCCAGCAGCTTAAAGAAAACTCGTGATAACTATGGCTACACCTTC.

A single count supports this clonotype. Given a much more abundant clone one base away, this may be a read error. The V call is TRBV14, the J call TRBJ2-6; D unresolved. With 3 bases removed from V and 2 bases from J, the gap between germline ends came to 8 bases. The CDR3 is 15 amino acids. Germline V gene lookup returns CDR1 SGHDN and CDR2 FVKESK. The CDR3 reads CASSHIGPGANVLTF. The CDR3 DNA sequence: TGTGCCAGCAGCCATATAGGACCTGGGGCCAACGTCCTGACTTTC.

In this sample, this clonotype turned up many times. The chain carries TRBV7-2 and TRBJ1-2; 9 bases map to TRBD1. Germline V lookup: CDR1 SGHTA, CDR2 FQGNSA. The CDR3 contains 15 residues. V lost 5 bases and J lost 4; bases outside the gene matches: 8. In DNA form, the CDR3 reads TGTGCCAGCAGCCCATGGGACAGGGCCGGCTATGGCTACACCTTC. Its translation: CASSPWDRAGYGYTF.

The J gene is TRBJ2-1, the V gene TRBV25-1, with a possible D match to TRBD1 (6 bases). The CDR3 runs 15 residues. Between the trimmed V and J ends, which lost 1 base and 8 bases, there was a span of 15 bases. Germline values: CDR1 MGHDK, CDR2 SYGVNS. CDR3 bases: TGTGCCAGCAGTGAATCTGGGGGCGCGAGGTATGAGCAGTTCTTC. Amino acid sequence: CASSESGGARYEQFF.

The V gene is TRBV7-9, the J gene TRBJ2-7, with no clear D. CDR1 is SEHNR, CDR2 FQNEAQ, per germline (reference sequence). Trimming took 8 bases from V and 4 from J, leaving 12 bases between them. CDR3 size: 12 residues. CDR3 DNA: TGTGCCAGCGGATTGACATCTTACGAGCAGTACTTC. This encodes CASGLTSYEQYF. The full variable domain, with the rest looked up from reference TRBV7-9 and TRBJ2-7, is DTGVSQNPRHKITKRGQNVTFRCDPISEHNRLYWYRQTLGQGPEFLTYFQNEAQLEKSRLLSDRFSAERPKGSFSTLEIQRTEQGDSAMYLCASGLTSYEQYFGPGTRLTVT.

The J gene is TRBJ1-2, the V gene TRBV20-1; 7 bases match TRBD1. The CDR3 is 17 residues long. V lost 1 base and J lost 6; bases outside the gene matches: 17. Germline V gene sequence: CDR1 DFQATT, CDR2 SNEGSKA (reference sequence). CDR3 sequence: CSARGGPPRQGPDGYTF. The CDR3 DNA follows: TGCAGTGCTAGAGGGGGCCCGCCAAGACAGGGTCCGGATGGCTACACCTTC.

A few counts support this clonotype. The chain has TRBV4-1 and TRBJ1-1, with D possibly matching TRBD1 (6 bases). This CDR3 region has 15 residues. Germline V gives CDR1 MGHRA, CDR2 YSYEKL. Deletions cut 1 base from V and 4 bases from J, with 13 bases between. In nucleotides, the CDR3 is TGCGCCAGCAGCCAAGCTCGGGCGGGGGCCACTGAAGCTTTCTTT. Translation: CASSQARAGATEAFF.

The rearrangement uses TRBV20-1 and TRBJ2-7; the D gene could be TRBD1 or TRBD2 (5 bases each). The germline CDR1 and CDR2 sequences are DFQATT and SNEGSKA (reference sequence). This CDR3 is 9 amino acids long. CDR3 protein: CSARYRTVV. In DNA form, the CDR3 reads TGCAGTGCTAGATACAGGACTGTCGTC.

This clonotype was found many times. The chain has TRBV7-2 and TRBJ2-7; D gene unclear. Germline V gives CDR1 SGHTA, CDR2 FQGNSA. The CDR3 is made up of 12 amino acids. V was trimmed by 3 bases and J by 0 bases, leaving 3 bases between them. CDR3 protein: CASSFSSYEQYF. CDR3 nucleotides: TGTGCCAGCAGCTTTAGCTCCTACGAGCAGTACTTC.

This clonotype was observed at least ten times. This rearrangement joins TRBV4-1 to TRBJ1-1, with D tentatively TRBD1 (5 bases). V was clipped by 4 bases and J by 7 bases, with 13 bases between them. Germline values: CDR1 MGHRA, CDR2 YSYEKL. The CDR3 has 13 amino acids. This CDR3 is CASSLRMGVEAFF. The CDR3 nucleotides read TGCGCCAGCAGCCTTAGGATGGGGGTTGAAGCTTTCTTT.

The table lists this clonotype with many counts. The V gene is TRBV6-2 or TRBV6-3, the J gene TRBJ2-1; the D gene is possibly TRBD1 (6 bases). Germline CDR1 is MNHEY and CDR2 is SVGEGT. Between the trimmed V and J ends, which lost 2 bases and 5 bases, there was a span of 10 bases. The CDR3 length is 14 residues. CDR3 region: CASSYGDKDNEQFF. CDR3 in DNA: TGTGCCAGCAGTTACGGGGACAAGGACAATGAGCAGTTCTTC.

The table lists this clonotype with a few counts. The J gene is TRBJ2-5, the V gene TRBV6-5; 9 bases fit TRBD1. From germline, CDR1 is MNHEY and CDR2 SVGAGI. The length of the CDR3 is 15 residues. With 0 bases clipped from V and 3 bases from J, the junction kept 2 bases outside the gene matches. The chain's CDR3 is CASSYSGQGKETQYF. CDR3 in DNA: TGTGCCAGCAGTTACTCGGGACAGGGAAAAGAGACCCAGTACTTC.

This clonotype was detected ten times or more. The chain employs TRBV7-2 and TRBJ2-1; TRBD2 matches 7 bases. J lost 2 bases, V lost 5 bases, and 15 bases had no gene match. The V gene's germline CDR1 is SGHTA and CDR2 FQGNSA. This CDR3 region has 18 residues. In DNA form, the CDR3 reads TGTGCCAGCAGCAAATTTTTCCGGACTAGTCGAGCCTACAATGAGCAGTTCTTC. It encodes CASSKFFRTSRAYNEQFF.

This clonotype occurred once. This may stem from a read error, because a much larger clone lies one nucleotide away. The CDR3 nucleotides read TGTGCCAGCACCCTTACTGGAAACACCATATATTTT. Translated: CASTLTGNTIYF. V and J are TRBV12-3 or TRBV12-4 and TRBJ1-3; no firm D call. CDR3 length: 12 amino acids. The V and J ends lost 7 bases and 2 bases respectively, with 6 bases between them.

The chain has TRBV28 and TRBJ2-1, with 9 bases aligning to TRBD2. CDR3 length: 15 amino acids. Losses at the gene ends were 6 bases for V and 8 bases for J; bases not matched to a gene: 11. The germline V gene has CDR1 MDHEN and CDR2 SYDVKM. The CDR3 reads CASSRVWRGGDEQFF. The CDR3 region has the DNA TGTGCCAGCAGCCGAGTCTGGCGGGGGGGCGATGAGCAGTTCTTC.

This clonotype was observed a handful of times. The chain is built from TRBV20-1 and TRBJ2-3; possibly TRBD1 for D (5 bases). CDR3 length: 16 amino acids. V lost 0 bases to trimming and J lost 2 bases, with 15 bases between them. Germline-derived CDR1 and CDR2 are DFQATT and SNEGSKA (reference sequence). CDR3 loop: CSARDPKGHHTDTQYF. The DNA for the CDR3 is TGCAGTGCTAGAGATCCGAAGGGGCACCACACAGATACGCAGTATTTT.

This clonotype was detected a few times. V usage is TRBV29-1 and J usage is TRBJ2-6; either TRBD1 or TRBD2 may supply D (5 bases each). V was shortened by 5 bases and J by 0 bases, with 26 bases between the two germline ends. This CDR3 region has 20 residues. Looked up from germline, CDR1 is SQVTM and CDR2 is ANQGSEA. CDR3 DNA: TGCAGCGTTATACCGCAGTGGAGAGAGGGGAACAGCTCTGGGGCCAACGTCCTGACTTTC. Translated: CSVIPQWREGNSSGANVLTF.

This clonotype was counted only a few times. CDR3 sequence (DNA): TGTGCCAGCAGTCTTGGACAGACCTCCTATAATTCACCCCTCCACTTT. It yields the protein CASSLGQTSYNSPLHF. The chain is built from TRBV12-3 or TRBV12-4 and TRBJ1-6; D perhaps matches TRBD1 (6 bases). The CDR3 length is 16 residues. V was clipped by 5 bases and J by 0 bases, with 11 bases between them.

This clonotype turned up a few times. V gene TRBV2 combines with J gene TRBJ2-2; 11 positions match TRBD2. Germline CDR1 SNHLY, CDR2 FYNNEI. The CDR3 has 15 amino acids. The trim removed 6 bases at V and 5 bases at J, leaving 5 bases unmatched. In DNA form, the CDR3 reads TGTGCCAGCAGCCCAGCTAGCGGGGGGACCGGGGAGCTGTTTTTT. It yields the protein CASSPASGGTGELFF.